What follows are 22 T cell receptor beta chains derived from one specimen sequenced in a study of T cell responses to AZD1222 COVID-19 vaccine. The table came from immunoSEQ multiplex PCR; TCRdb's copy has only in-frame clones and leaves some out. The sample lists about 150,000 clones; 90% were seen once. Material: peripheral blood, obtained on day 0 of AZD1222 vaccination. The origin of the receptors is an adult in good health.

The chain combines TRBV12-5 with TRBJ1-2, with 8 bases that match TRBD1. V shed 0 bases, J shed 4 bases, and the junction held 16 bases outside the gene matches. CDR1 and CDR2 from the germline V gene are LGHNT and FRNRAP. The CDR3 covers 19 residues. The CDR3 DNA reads TGTGCTAGTGGTTTGGTGAGCAAAGGACAGGGAGGTTTCGGCTATGGCTACACCTTC. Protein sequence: CASGLVSKGQGGFGYGYTF.

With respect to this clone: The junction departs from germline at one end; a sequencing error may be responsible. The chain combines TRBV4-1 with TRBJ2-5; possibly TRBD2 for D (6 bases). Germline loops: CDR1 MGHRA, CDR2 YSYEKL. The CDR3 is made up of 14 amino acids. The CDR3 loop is CASSPGSGLETQYF. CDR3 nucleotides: TGCGCCAGTAGCCCCGGGAGTGGATTAGAGACCCAGTACTTC.

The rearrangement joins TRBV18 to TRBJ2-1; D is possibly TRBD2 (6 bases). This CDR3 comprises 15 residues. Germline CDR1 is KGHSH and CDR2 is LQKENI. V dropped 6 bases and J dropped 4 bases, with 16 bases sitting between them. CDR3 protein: CASSASGTRYNEQFF. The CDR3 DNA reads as TGTGCCAGCTCCGCCTCCGGGACTCGTTACAATGAGCAGTTCTTC.

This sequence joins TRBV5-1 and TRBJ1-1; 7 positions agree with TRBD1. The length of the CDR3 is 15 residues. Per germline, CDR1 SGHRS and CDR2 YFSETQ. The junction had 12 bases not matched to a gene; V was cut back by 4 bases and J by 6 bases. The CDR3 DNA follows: TGCGCCAGCAGCCGCAGGGGGGTCGGGGACGCTGAAGCTTTCTTT. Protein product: CASSRRGVGDAEAFF. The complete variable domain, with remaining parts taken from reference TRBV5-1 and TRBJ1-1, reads KAGVTQTPRYLIKTRGQQVTLSCSPISGHRSVSWYQQTPGQGLQFLFEYFSETQRNKGNFPGRFSGRQFSNSRSEMNVSTLELGDSALYLCASSRRGVGDAEAFFGQGTRLTVV.

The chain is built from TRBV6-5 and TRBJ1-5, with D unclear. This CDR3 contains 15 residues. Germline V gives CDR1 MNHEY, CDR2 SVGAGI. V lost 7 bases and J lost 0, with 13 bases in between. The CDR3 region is CASMIIGNSNQPQHF. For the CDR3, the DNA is TGTGCCAGCATGATCATAGGTAATAGCAATCAGCCCCAGCATTTT.

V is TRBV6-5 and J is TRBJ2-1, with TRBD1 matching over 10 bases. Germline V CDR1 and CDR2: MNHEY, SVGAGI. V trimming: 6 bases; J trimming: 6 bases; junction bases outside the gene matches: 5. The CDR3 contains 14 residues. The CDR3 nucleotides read TGTGCCAGCAGGTCAGACAGGGGGCGCAATGAGCAGTTCTTC. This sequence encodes CASRSDRGRNEQFF.

The DNA for the CDR3 is TGTGCCAGCTCACTGGGACAATTTTTGGCTAATGAAAAACTGTTTTTT. Amino acids: CASSLGQFLANEKLFF. The chain links TRBV18 to TRBJ1-4; D is perhaps TRBD1 (6 bases). Deletions cut 4 bases from V and 3 bases from J, with 15 bases between. The germline gives CDR1 KGHSH, CDR2 LQKENI. The CDR3 is made up of 16 amino acids.

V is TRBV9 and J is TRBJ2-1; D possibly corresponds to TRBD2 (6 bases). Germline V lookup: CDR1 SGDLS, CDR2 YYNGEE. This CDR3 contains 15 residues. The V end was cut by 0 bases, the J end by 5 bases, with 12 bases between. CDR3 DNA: TGTGCCAGCAGCGTAGGACTAGTCCAAGACAATGAGCAGTTCTTC. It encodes CASSVGLVQDNEQFF.

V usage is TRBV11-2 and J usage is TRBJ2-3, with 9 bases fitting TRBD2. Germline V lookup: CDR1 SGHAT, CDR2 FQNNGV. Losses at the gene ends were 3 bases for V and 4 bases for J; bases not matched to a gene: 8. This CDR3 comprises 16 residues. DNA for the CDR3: TGTGCCAGCAGCTTCATTCGTGCGGGAGGGCCAGATACGCAGTATTTT. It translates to CASSFIRAGGPDTQYF.

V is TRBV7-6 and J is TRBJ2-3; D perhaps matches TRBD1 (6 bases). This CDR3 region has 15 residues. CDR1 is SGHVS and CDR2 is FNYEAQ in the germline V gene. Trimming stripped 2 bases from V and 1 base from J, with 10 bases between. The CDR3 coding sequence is TGTGCCAGCAGCTTACAGGGGTCCCGCACAGATACGCAGTATTTT. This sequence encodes CASSLQGSRTDTQYF.

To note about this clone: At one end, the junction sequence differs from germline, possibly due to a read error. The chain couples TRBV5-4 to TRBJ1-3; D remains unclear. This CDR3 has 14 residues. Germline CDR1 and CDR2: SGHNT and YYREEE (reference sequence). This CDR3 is CASSPDLTGNTIYF. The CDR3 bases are TGTGCCAGCAGCCCGGACCTAACTGGGAACACCATATATTTT.

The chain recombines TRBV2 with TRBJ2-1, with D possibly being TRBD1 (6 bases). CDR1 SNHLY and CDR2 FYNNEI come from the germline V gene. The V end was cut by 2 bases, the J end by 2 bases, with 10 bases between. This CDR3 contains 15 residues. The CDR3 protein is CASSESGEPYNEQFF. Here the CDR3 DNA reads TGTGCCAGCAGTGAATCAGGGGAACCCTACAATGAGCAGTTCTTC.

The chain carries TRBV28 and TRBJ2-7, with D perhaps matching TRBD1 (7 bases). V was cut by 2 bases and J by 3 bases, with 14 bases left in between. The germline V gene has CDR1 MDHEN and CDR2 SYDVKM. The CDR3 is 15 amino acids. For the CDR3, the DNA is TGTGCCAGCAGTTTAGGCGGGACAGTGATCTACGAGCAGTACTTC. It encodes CASSLGGTVIYEQYF.

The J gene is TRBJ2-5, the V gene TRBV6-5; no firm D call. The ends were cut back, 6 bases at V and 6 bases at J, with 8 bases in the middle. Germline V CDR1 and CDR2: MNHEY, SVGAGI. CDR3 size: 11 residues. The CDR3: CASSDLKTQYF. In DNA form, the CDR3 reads TGTGCCAGCAGCGACTTGAAGACCCAGTACTTC.

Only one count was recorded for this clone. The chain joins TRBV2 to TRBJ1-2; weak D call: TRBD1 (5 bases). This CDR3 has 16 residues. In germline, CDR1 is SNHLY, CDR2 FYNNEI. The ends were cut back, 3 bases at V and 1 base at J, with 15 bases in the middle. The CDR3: CASSESGTIINYGYTF. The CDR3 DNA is TGTGCCAGCAGTGAGTCTGGGACCATTATTAACTATGGCTACACCTTC.

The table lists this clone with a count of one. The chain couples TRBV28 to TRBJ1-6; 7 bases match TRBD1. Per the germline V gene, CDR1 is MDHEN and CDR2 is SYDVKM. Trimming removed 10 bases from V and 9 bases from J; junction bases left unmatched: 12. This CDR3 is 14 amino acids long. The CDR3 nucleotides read TGTGCCACCTTCCGGACAGGTTTCAGTTCACCCCTCCACTTT. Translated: CATFRTGFSSPLHF.

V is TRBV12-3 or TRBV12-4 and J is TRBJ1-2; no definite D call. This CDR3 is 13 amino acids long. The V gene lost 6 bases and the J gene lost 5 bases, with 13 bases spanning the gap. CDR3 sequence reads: CASSPGRQYGYTF. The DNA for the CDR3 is TGTGCCAGCAGCCCCGGACGGCAGTATGGCTACACCTTC.

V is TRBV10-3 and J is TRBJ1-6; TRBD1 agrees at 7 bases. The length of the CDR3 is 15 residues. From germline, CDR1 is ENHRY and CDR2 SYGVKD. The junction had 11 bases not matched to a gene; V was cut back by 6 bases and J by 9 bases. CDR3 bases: TGTGCCATCAGCGGCGACAGGGTCGGAGGTTCACCCCTCCACTTT. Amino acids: CAISGDRVGGSPLHF.

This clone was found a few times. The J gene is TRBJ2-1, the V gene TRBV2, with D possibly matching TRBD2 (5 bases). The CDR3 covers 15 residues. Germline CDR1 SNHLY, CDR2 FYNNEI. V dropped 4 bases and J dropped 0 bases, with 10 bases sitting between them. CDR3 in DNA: TGTGCCAGCAGTGGGAACGGAGGCTCCTACAATGAGCAGTTCTTC. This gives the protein CASSGNGGSYNEQFF. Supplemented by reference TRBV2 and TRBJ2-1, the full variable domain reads EPEVTQTPSHQVTQMGQEVILRCVPISNHLYFYWYRQILGQKVEFLVSFYNNEISEKSEIFDDQFSVERPDGSNFTLKIRSTKLEDSAMYFCASSGNGGSYNEQFFGPGTRLTVL.

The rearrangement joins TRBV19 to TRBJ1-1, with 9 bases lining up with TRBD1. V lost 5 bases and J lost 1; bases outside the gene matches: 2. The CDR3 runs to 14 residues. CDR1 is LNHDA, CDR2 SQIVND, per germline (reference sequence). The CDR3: CASSSGQGNTEAFF. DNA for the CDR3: TGTGCCAGTAGTTCGGGACAGGGGAACACTGAAGCTTTCTTT.

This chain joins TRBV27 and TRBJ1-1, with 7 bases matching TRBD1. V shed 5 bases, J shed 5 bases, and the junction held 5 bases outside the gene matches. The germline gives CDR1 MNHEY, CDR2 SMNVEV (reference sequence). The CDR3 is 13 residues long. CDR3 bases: TGTGCCAGCAGTAGGGGGCTATGGACTGAAGCTTTCTTT. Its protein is CASSRGLWTEAFF.

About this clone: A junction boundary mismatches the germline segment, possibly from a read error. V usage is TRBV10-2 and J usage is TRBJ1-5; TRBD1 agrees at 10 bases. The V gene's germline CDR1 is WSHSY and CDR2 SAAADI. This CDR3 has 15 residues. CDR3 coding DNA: TGCGCCAGCAGTGAGTCGACAGGGGGCAAGCAGCCCCAGCATTTT. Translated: CASSESTGGKQPQHF.